This TCR beta chain was found in a study of blood T cell repertoires in COVID-19. For the study at large: The cDNA or gDNA used as material had been derived from T cells, B-cell-depleted T cells, or PBMCs.

TCRdb keeps only in-frame clones here, not all; method: immunoSEQ multiplex PCR. The data hold 310,000 or so clones, with about 83% observed a single time. The V end lost 0 bases, the J end lost 10 bases, and 13 bases lay between the germline ends. The V gene's germline CDR1 is KGHSH and CDR2 LQKENI. The CDR3 length is 14 residues. The receptor was derived from a woman aged 45-65 years with acute or convalescent COVID-19. This rearrangement joins TRBV18 to TRBJ2-1; the D gene is possibly TRBD1 (6 bases). Material: peripheral blood. CDR3: CASSPPTGTGEQFF. CDR3 coding DNA: TGTGCCAGCTCACCACCGACAGGTACCGGCGAGCAGTTCTTC.